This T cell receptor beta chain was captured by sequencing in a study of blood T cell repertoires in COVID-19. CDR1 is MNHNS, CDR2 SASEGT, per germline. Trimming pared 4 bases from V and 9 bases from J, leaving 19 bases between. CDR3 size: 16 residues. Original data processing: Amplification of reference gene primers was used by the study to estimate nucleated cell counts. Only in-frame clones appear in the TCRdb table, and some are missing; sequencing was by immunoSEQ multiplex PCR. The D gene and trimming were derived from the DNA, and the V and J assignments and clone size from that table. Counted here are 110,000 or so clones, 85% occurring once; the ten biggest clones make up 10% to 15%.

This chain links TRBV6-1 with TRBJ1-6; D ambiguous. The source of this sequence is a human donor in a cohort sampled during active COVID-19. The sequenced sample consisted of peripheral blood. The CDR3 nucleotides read TGTGCCAGCAGTGCCGAACCCGGTTTGAGGTCTTCACCCCTCCACTTT. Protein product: CASSAEPGLRSSPLHF.